Sequencing of this T cell receptor beta chain was carried out in a study of blood T cell repertoires in COVID-19. The V gene's germline CDR1 is SGHDT and CDR2 YYEEEE. Trimming left V 1 base short and J 1 base short, with 11 bases between. The CDR3 consists of 15 residues. Produced via immunoSEQ multiplex PCR; TCRdb's table is partial and in-frame only. The data contain about 130,000 clones, 80% to 95% of them singletons. This clone was recorded only once. This TCR was sampled from a man between 50 and 59 years old with COVID-19, enrolled during active disease. Sequenced input: peripheral blood. The chain joins TRBV5-6 to TRBJ1-1; D might be TRBD1 (6 bases). CDR3 DNA sequence: TGTGCCAGCAGCTTGACAGGGTACGAGAACACTGAAGCTTTCTTT. This translates into CASSLTGYENTEAFF.